The 10 T cell receptor beta chains reported below all come from one sample, sequenced in a study of blood T cell repertoires in COVID-19. TCRdb's table, derived via immunoSEQ multiplex PCR, lists solely in-frame clones and lacks some. The sample records about 160,000 clones, 65% to 85% being singletons. Sequencing input: peripheral blood. These receptors were taken from a woman aged 80 or over with active or convalescent COVID-19.

This rearrangement joins TRBV9 to TRBJ2-1; 12 nucleotides agree with TRBD1. The CDR3 loop spans 19 amino acids. The germline V gene encodes CDR1 SGDLS and CDR2 YYNGEE. J gave up 6 bases and V 1 base, and 14 bases lay outside the gene matches. CDR3 in DNA: TGTGCCAGCAGCGTAATGGGGACAGGGGGCAGGGGACCCCTCAATGAGCAGTTCTTC. It yields the protein CASSVMGTGGRGPLNEQFF.

In its sample, this clone was seen once. The gene calls are TRBV19 and TRBJ1-4; the match to TRBD1 covers 8 bases. This CDR3 spans 14 amino acids. Germline CDR1 reads LNHDA; CDR2 reads SQIVND (reference sequence). Germline trimming cut 6 bases from V and 5 bases from J; bases unmatched to any gene: 5. CDR3 sequence: CASRVDRGNEKLFF. CDR3 DNA sequence: TGTGCCAGTAGGGTCGACAGGGGAAATGAAAAACTGTTTTTT.

The J gene is TRBJ2-2, the V gene TRBV27; tentatively, D is TRBD2 (6 bases). CDR3 size: 16 residues. The V gene's germline CDR1 is MNHEY and CDR2 SMNVEV (reference sequence). V was cut by 2 bases and J by 5 bases, with 15 bases left in between. The CDR3 region is CASSLGGGVPTGELFF. In DNA, the CDR3 is TGTGCCAGCAGTTTAGGAGGCGGGGTCCCGACCGGGGAGCTGTTTTTT.

V usage is TRBV7-2 and J usage is TRBJ1-2, with 10 bases fitting TRBD1. The ends lost 1 base at V and 8 bases at J; junction bases unmatched: 4. The CDR3 extends over 14 amino acids. CDR1 and CDR2 (germline): SGHTA, FQGNSA. The CDR3 bases are TGTGCCAGCAGCTTAGGACAGGGGGCGCGAGGCTACACCTTC. Amino acid sequence: CASSLGQGARGYTF.

The gene calls are TRBV7-3 and TRBJ2-3, with 7 bases aligning to TRBD1. CDR3 size: 14 residues. The V and J ends lost 5 bases and 6 bases, in that order; junction bases with no gene match: 8. Germline V lookup: CDR1 SGHTA, CDR2 FQGTGA. CDR3 region: CASSPRDRDDTQYF. CDR3 in DNA: TGTGCCAGCAGCCCACGAGACAGGGATGATACGCAGTATTTT.

The chain is built from TRBV9 and TRBJ2-1; possible D gene TRBD1, 5 bases. The CDR3 extends over 14 amino acids. Trimming took 0 bases from V and 4 from J, leaving 8 bases between them. Germline V gene sequence: CDR1 SGDLS, CDR2 YYNGEE. Here the CDR3 reads CASSVGQGYNEQFF. In nucleotides, the CDR3 is TGTGCCAGCAGCGTAGGGCAGGGATACAATGAGCAGTTCTTC. Variable domain in full (rest from reference TRBV9 and TRBJ2-1): DSGVTQTPKHLITATGQRVTLRCSPRSGDLSVYWYQQSLDQGLQFLIQYYNGEERAKGNILERFSAQQFPDLHSELNLSSLELGDSALYFCASSVGQGYNEQFFGPGTRLTVL.

The chain joins TRBV9 to TRBJ2-3; a weak D match, TRBD1 (5 bases). Germline CDR1 is SGDLS and CDR2 is YYNGEE. The length of the CDR3 is 15 residues. V was pared by 0 bases and J by 3 bases, with 11 bases between. CDR3 nucleotide sequence: TGTGCCAGCAGCGTAGGGGGCAGAATAACAGATACGCAGTATTTT. Its protein product is CASSVGGRITDTQYF.

The V gene is TRBV21-1, the J gene TRBJ1-1; no DNA check was done on the table's D call, TRBD1. TRBV21-1 is assigned pseudogene status. The length of the CDR3 is 16 residues. This CDR3 is CARTGGDWPSVTEAFF. The CDR3, as DNA: TGTGCCAGGACAGGGGGCGACTGGCCCAGCGTCACTGAAGCTTTCTTT.

V is TRBV27 and J is TRBJ1-5, with D perhaps TRBD1 (6 bases). CDR1 is MNHEY and CDR2 is SMNVEV in the germline V gene (reference sequence). Trimming took 5 bases from V and 4 from J, leaving 12 bases between them. This CDR3 has 14 amino acids. Written as DNA, the CDR3 is TGTGCCAGCAGTCCAACCACAGGGAATCAGCCCCAGCATTTT. Translating gives CASSPTTGNQPQHF.

The table lists this clone with a few counts. The chain is built from TRBV11-2 and TRBJ1-1; no clear D gene. This CDR3 is built from 14 residues. V lost 0 bases and J 1 base, leaving 6 bases between the germline ends. Looked up from germline, CDR1 is SGHAT and CDR2 is FQNNGV. The CDR3 here is CASSLDSGNTEAFF. The CDR3 DNA follows: TGTGCCAGCAGCTTAGATTCGGGGAACACTGAAGCTTTCTTT.